This T cell receptor (beta chain) was found in a study of blood T cell repertoires in COVID-19. Study summary: From the United States, Italy and Spain came samples of acute and convalescent COVID-19. PBMCs, B-cell-depleted T cells, or T cells provided the cDNA or gDNA that made up the material.

The table came from immunoSEQ multiplex PCR; TCRdb's copy has only in-frame clones and leaves some out. The sample contains some 670,000 clones, 80% to 90% of which appear only once. The CDR3 totals 17 residues. CDR1 SNHLY and CDR2 FYNNEI come from the germline V gene. After removal of 7 bases from V and 0 bases from J, the junction contained 13 bases not matched to a gene. The rearrangement links TRBV2 to TRBJ1-2; 8 nucleotides align to TRBD1. Material: peripheral blood. The sequence was obtained from a woman aged 18-29 years with acute or convalescent COVID-19. CDR3 sequence (DNA): TGTGCCAGCACCCGGGGAGGCACAGGGGGTGCTAACTATGGCTACACCTTC. Its protein is CASTRGGTGGANYGYTF.